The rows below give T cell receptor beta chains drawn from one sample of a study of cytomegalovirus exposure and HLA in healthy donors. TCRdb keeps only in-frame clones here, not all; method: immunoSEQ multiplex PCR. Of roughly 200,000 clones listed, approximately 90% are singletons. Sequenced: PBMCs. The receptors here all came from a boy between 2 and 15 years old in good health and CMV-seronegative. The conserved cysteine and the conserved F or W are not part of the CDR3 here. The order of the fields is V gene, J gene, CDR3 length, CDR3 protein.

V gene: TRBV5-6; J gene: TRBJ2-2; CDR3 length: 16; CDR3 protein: ASKNGQPWDGDTGELF
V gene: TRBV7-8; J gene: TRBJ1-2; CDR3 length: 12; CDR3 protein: ASSNQTANYGYT
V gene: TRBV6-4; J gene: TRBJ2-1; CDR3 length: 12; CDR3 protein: ASSEGDHFDEQF
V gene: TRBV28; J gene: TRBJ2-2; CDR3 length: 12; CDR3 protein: ASSLTGDTGELF
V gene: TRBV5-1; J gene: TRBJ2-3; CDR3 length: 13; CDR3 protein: ASSFNSIPTDTQY
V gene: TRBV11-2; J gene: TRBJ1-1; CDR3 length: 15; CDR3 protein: ASSLSAGHYQNTEAF
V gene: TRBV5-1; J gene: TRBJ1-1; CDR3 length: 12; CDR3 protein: ASRRGQEWTEAF
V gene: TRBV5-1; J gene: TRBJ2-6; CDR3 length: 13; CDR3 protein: ASSRTGLGANVLT
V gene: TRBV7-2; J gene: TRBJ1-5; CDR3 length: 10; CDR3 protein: ASSSSGQPQH
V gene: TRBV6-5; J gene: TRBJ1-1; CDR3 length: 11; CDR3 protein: ASSQIRNTEAF
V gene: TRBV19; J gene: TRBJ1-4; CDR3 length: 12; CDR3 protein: ASSISRSGEKLF
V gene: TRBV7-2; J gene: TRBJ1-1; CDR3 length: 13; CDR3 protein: ASSFLIGHITEAF
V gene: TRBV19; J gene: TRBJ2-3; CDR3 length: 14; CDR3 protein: ASSRGLGKLTDTQY
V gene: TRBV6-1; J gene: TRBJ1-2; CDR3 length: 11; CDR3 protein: ASTRLDFTGYT
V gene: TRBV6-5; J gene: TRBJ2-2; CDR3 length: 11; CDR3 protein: ASRQGNTGELF
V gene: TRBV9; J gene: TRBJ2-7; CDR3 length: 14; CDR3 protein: ASSASAGTGSYEQY
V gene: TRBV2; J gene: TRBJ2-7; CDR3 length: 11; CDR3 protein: ASRPDYSYEQY
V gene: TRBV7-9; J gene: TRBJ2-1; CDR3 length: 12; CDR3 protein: ASSLLAGVNEQF
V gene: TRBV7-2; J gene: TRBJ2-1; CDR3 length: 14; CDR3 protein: ASSPYGTSRRNEQF
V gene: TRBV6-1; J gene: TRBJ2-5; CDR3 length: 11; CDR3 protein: ASKASGVETQY
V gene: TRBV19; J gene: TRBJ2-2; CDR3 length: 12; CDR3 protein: ASSIRGSTGELF
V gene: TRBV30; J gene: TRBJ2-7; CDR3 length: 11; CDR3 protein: AWSREDPYEQY
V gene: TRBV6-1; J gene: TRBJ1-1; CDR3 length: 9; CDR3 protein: ASDRGTEAF
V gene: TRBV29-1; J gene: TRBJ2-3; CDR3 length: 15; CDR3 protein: SVRQTGTGGSTDTQY
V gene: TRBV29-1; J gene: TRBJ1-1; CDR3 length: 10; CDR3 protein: SVDQGSILAF
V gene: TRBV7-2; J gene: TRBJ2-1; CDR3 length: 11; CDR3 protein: ASSFSGGNEQF
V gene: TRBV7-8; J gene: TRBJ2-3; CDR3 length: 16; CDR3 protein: ASSLYSGGSFTGDTQY
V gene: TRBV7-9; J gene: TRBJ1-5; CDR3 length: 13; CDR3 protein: ASSEGQGGNQPQH
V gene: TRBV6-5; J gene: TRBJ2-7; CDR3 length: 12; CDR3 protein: ASSYSNSYYEQY
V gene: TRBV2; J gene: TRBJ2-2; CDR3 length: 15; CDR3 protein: ASSASRGGRNTGELF
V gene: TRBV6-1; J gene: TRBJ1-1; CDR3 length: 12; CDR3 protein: ASSTRGPSTEAF
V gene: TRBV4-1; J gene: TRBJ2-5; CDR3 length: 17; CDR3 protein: ASSQAIRADGNLGEAQY
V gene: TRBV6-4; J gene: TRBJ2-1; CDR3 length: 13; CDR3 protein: ASSSGGAAGNEQF
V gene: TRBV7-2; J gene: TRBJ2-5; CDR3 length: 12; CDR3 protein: ASSLAGGGETQY
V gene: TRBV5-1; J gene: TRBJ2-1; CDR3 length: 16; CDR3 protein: ASSLDRALGKGYNEQF
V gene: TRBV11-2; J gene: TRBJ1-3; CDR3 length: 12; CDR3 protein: ASSPDRGRNTIY
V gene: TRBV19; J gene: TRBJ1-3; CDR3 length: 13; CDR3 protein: ASSSHRVSGNTIY
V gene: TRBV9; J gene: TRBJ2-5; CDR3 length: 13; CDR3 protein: ASSSRTGLQETQY
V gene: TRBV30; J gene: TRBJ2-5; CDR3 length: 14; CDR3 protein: AWSPGLAGGQETQY
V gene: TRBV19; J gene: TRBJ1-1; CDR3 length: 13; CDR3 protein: ASSIQGVLNTEAF
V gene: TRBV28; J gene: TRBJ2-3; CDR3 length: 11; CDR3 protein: ASRRENTDTQY
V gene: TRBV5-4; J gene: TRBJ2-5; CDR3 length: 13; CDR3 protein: ASSLGGGAYETQY
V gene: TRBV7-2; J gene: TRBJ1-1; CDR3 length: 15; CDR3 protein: ASSLAPGQGRNTEAF
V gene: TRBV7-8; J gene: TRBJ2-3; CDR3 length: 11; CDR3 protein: ASRGRWTDTQY
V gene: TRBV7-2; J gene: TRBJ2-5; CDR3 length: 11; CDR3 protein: ASSWRGGETQY
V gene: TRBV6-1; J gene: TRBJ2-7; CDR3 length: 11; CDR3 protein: ASSWTSGSEQY
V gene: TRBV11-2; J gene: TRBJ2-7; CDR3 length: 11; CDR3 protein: ASSLDRGPEQY
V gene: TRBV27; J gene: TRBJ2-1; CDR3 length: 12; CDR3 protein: ASSISRGPVEQF
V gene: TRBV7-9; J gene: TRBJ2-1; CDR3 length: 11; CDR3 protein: ASSLVAPDEQF
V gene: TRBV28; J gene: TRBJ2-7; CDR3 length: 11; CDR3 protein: ATEPGLRYEQY
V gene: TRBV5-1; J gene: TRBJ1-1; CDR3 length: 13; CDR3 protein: ASSFREGGGTEAF
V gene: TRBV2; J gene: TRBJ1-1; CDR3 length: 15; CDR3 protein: ASSAELLRGLNTEAF
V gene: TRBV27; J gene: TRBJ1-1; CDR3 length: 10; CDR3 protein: ASSPQGAEAF
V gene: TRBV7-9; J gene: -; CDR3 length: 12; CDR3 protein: ASSARGLAYEQY